A single sample gave rise to the 12 T cell receptor beta chains below, sequenced in a study of blood T cell repertoires in COVID-19 (dated by TCRdb to the early 2020s). Library preparation employed the immunoSEQ multiplex PCR assay. This is the immuneACCESS table as TCRdb keeps it, with only in-frame sequences that have V and J called. A part of the clones is gone; compared with another copy, unresolved V genes explain less than half, and the rest is unexplained. In this sample the table shows 200,000 to 250,000 clones, around 82% of which occur a single time. Around 7.4% of the sample is taken by the ten largest. Sequencing was carried out using PBMCs or T cells enriched from blood (not recorded which). The receptors here all came from a woman aged 35 to 49 with acute COVID-19.

The genes are TRBV24-1 and TRBJ2-1; D may be TRBD1 (5 bases). Trimming took 3 bases from V and 5 from J, leaving 16 bases between them. The CDR3 length is 16 residues. From germline, CDR1 is KGHDR and CDR2 SFDVKD. DNA of the CDR3: TGTGCCACCAGTGATGCTCGGCAGGGTGGGGACAATGAGCAGTTCTTC. Encoded protein: CATSDARQGGDNEQFF.

V usage is TRBV19 and J usage is TRBJ1-5; D is perhaps TRBD1 (6 bases). The CDR3 contains 17 residues. Germline V lookup: CDR1 LNHDA, CDR2 SQIVND (reference sequence). V was trimmed by 2 bases and J by 4 bases, leaving 18 bases between them. CDR3 loop: CASSISRDKRLNQPQHF. The CDR3 nucleotides are TGTGCCAGTAGTATAAGTAGGGACAAACGCCTGAATCAGCCCCAGCATTTT.

The chain employs TRBV24-1 and TRBJ2-1, with 7 bases identical to TRBD1. The CDR3 is 15 amino acids. Germline-derived CDR1 and CDR2 are KGHDR and SFDVKD. V lost 7 bases, J lost 4 bases, and 9 bases stayed unmatched. CDR3 sequence: CATRRGQGRYNEQFF. The CDR3 region has the DNA TGTGCCACCAGGAGGGGGCAGGGGCGATACAATGAGCAGTTCTTC.

The chain employs TRBV3-1 (or the pseudogene TRBV3-2) and TRBJ1-2; the D is unclear. CDR1 is LGHDT and CDR2 is YNNKEL in the germline V gene (reference sequence). The V end lost 4 bases, the J end lost 4 bases, and 16 bases lay between the germline ends. The CDR3 has 15 amino acids. The CDR3: CASSPTRGSAYGYTF. The CDR3 DNA is TGTGCCAGCAGCCCAACGAGAGGGTCCGCCTATGGCTACACCTTC.

The CDR3 region has the DNA TGCGCCAGCAGCTTATCCGGACAAGCAACTAATGAAAAACTGTTTTTT. As protein: CASSLSGQATNEKLFF. The chain links TRBV5-1 to TRBJ1-4; a possible D gene is TRBD1 (5 bases). This CDR3 region has 16 residues. Trimming removed 2 bases at V and 0 bases at J, with 11 bases between. The germline V gene has CDR1 SGHRS and CDR2 YFSETQ.

This chain connects TRBV28 to TRBJ1-1; D ambiguous. The CDR3 sequence is 12 residues long. Per the germline V gene, CDR1 is MDHEN and CDR2 is SYDVKM. Between the trimmed V and J ends, which lost 8 bases and 5 bases, there was a span of 12 bases. This CDR3 is CASRSPSTEAFF. The CDR3 region has the DNA TGTGCCAGCCGTTCCCCCTCGACTGAAGCTTTCTTT.

The chain recombines TRBV20-1 with TRBJ2-2, with 9 bases fitting TRBD1. J was trimmed by 6 bases and V by 3 bases; bases with no gene match: 8. Per the germline V gene, CDR1 is DFQATT and CDR2 is SNEGSKA (reference sequence). The CDR3 contains 15 residues. In nucleotides, the CDR3 is TGCAGTGCTAGTCGACGGGACAGGGTGGCCGGGGAGCTGTTTTTT. As protein: CSASRRDRVAGELFF.

A few counts support this clone. V and J are TRBV30 and TRBJ1-4; TRBD1 agrees at 8 bases. V trimming: 7 bases; J trimming: 8 bases; junction bases outside the gene matches: 6. From germline, CDR1 is GTSNPN and CDR2 SVGIG (reference sequence). CDR3 length: 12 residues. CDR3 nucleotides: TGTGCCTATTGGACAGGGCGGGAAAAACTGTTTTTT. Translating gives CAYWTGREKLFF.

V gene TRBV7-3 combines with J gene TRBJ2-1; D possibly corresponds to TRBD1 (6 bases). The CDR3 extends over 11 amino acids. CDR1 is SGHTA and CDR2 is FQGTGA in the germline V gene. The V end was cut by 2 bases, the J end by 10 bases, with 6 bases between. CDR3 bases: TGTGCCAGCAGCTTAGGACAGGAGCAGTTCTTC. Protein product: CASSLGQEQFF.

The rearrangement uses TRBV7-3 and TRBJ1-6; D might be TRBD1 (5 bases). The CDR3 covers 16 residues. V lost 2 bases and J lost 6, with 14 bases in between. Germline assignment: CDR1 SGHTA and CDR2 FQGTGA. CDR3 bases: TGTGCCAGCAGCTTACAGGGCCCAGGTAGTAATTCACCCCTCCACTTT. It codes for CASSLQGPGSNSPLHF.

The V gene is TRBV4-1, the J gene TRBJ1-2, with 10 positions matching TRBD1. The germline V gene has CDR1 MGHRA and CDR2 YSYEKL. This CDR3 is 15 amino acids long. V lost 0 bases, J lost 8 bases, and 6 bases stayed unmatched. CDR3 sequence reads: CASSQEQTGGVGYTF. CDR3 sequence (DNA): TGCGCCAGCAGCCAAGAACAGACAGGGGGCGTCGGCTACACCTTC.

The table lists this clone with a few counts. The J gene is TRBJ1-5, the V gene TRBV25-1; D ambiguous. From germline, CDR1 is MGHDK and CDR2 SYGVNS. V was cut by 7 bases and J by 9 bases, with 13 bases left in between. The CDR3 has 12 amino acids. CDR3 sequence (DNA): TGTGCCAGCAACGGAGGGCTCGGGCCCCAGCATTTT. This translates into CASNGGLGPQHF. Drawing the rest from reference TRBV25-1 and TRBJ1-5, the complete variable domain is EADIYQTPRYLVIGTGKKITLECSQTMGHDKMYWYQQDPGMELHLIHYSYGVNSTEKGDLSSESTVSRIRTEHFPLTLESARPSHTSQYLCASNGGLGPQHFGDGTRLSIL.